This T cell receptor (beta chain) was sequenced in a study of siplizumab effects on memory and regulatory T cells. On the study more broadly: Paired mixed lymphocyte reactions used siplizumab at about 1 ug/mL or no drug.

The repertoire was sequenced with immunoSEQ multiplex PCR; TCRdb's copy has only in-frame clones and lacks some. The sample includes about 19,000 clones, approximately 44% of them seen just once. This clone appeared a few times. Its target is not known. Cells that made up the mixed lymphocyte reaction were cocultured at 37°C for around six days. With 7 bases clipped from V and 8 bases from J, the junction kept 8 bases outside the gene matches. The length of the CDR3 is 14 residues. Germline loops: CDR1 SNHLY, CDR2 FYNNEI. This sequence was found in a human donor in good health; the cells came from an allogeneic mixed lymphocyte reaction. Some clones in this sample may be carry-over from other donors' samples. Sequenced sample: CFSE-low (dividing) CD4+ T cells sorted from an allogeneic mixed lymphocyte reaction. The J gene is TRBJ1-4, the V gene TRBV2, with TRBD1 identical over 9 bases. The CDR3 DNA reads TGTGCCAGCATTTGGGGGACAGGGCACGAAAAACTGTTTTTT. Its protein product is CASIWGTGHEKLFF.